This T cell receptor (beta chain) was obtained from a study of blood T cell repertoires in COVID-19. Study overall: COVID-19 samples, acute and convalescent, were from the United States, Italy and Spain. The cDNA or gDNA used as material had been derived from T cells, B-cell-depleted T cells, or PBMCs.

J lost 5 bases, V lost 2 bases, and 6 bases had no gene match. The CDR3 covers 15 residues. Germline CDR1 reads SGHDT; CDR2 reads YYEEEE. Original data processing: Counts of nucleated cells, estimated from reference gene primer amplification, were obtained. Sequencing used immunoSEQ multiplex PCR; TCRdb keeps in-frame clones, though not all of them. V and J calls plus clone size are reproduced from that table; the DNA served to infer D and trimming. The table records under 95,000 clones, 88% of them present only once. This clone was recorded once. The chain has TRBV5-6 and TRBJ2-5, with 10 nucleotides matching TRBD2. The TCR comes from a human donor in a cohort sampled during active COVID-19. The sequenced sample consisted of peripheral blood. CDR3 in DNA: TGTGCCAGCAGCTTATCACTAGCGGGGCTCGAGACCCAGTACTTC. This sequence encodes CASSLSLAGLETQYF.